Below, one T cell receptor beta chain is given with its context. Its antigen is still unknown. It has no much larger one-base neighbor in the sample; base qualities were not kept. Every donor was a healthy Caucasian. The twin cohort consisted of three pairs of female monozygotic twins, all aged about 18 to 30 years. Positive isolation kits from Invitrogen were used to isolate CD4+ and CD8+ T cell populations. There are 13 amino acids in the CDR3, from cysteine to phenylalanine inclusive. CDR3 DNA only is kept here, 39 bases in frame from base 1. Looking up the germline V gene yields CDR1 SNHLY and CDR2 FYNNEI. Germline trimming amounts to 3 bases on V and 10 bases on J, with 6 as the count of junction bases outside the gene matches. This specimen belongs to a study of identical twins (dated by TCRdb to 2016 to 2018). For the study in its entirety: The study deep-sequenced TCR alpha and beta repertoires from monozygotic twins, unrelated adults of various ages and cord blood to test whether fetal clonotypes persist. To rule out contamination, replicate twin experiments were performed at different times with different library preparation protocols. Study-level results and caveats: Invariant T cells such as MAIT and iNKT could partly confound zero-insertion analyses, although diverse VJ usage argued against such confounding for most clonotypes. Because the same donors could not be followed over many years, the conclusions relied on cross-sectional statistical analysis. Out-of-frame TCR alpha sharing in monozygotic twins was systematically underestimated by recombination models, whereas sharing between unrelated individuals was in agreement with the recombination models. Compared with coincidental sharing between unrelated individuals, out-of-frame TCR alpha sequences shared between twins showed an excess of sequences with low generation probability. Excess twin sharing in beta out-of-frame sequences was weaker because fewer shared sequences lowered the signal-to-noise ratio. Abundant cord blood beta clonotypes carried fewer insertions; young adult naive repertoires showed a weaker similar trend, while memory repertoires showed none.

Library construction relied on 5' RACE. These reads were obtained on an Illumina HiSeq 2000. Template switching introduced a universal primer binding site; the final cDNA contained a unique molecular identifier, enabling accurate counting of TCR cDNA molecules. Specific primers in the conserved constant-segment region were used to synthesize first-strand cDNA for the TCR alpha and beta chains. To control for contamination, each cDNA library was double barcoded with a SMART-Mk sample barcode plus Illumina barcodes. TruSeq adapter sequences and Illumina sample barcodes were added in two successive PCR steps. The Illumina HiSeq platform was used with custom primers to sequence TCR alpha and beta cDNA libraries. Under the source paper's analysis protocol: MiGEC was used to process raw reads and extract unique molecular identifiers, and MiXCR was used to find CDR3 positions. Recombination models were inferred per individual with the repgenHMM and IGoR tools using an EM algorithm. Shared clonotype analysis was performed with the tcR package in R, normalizing sharing by the product of cloneset sizes. To study raw recombination free of thymic and clonal selection effects, out-of-frame nonproductive sequences were analyzed. TCRdb passed the public sequencing reads through fastp at Q25 and MiXCR, retaining productive beta sequences. Rows merge per CDR3 protein into single entries with the most common DNA and genes. Here the V and J calls rest on TCRdb's processing, not on the authors' analysis. For this sample there are about 340,000 distinct CDR3 sequences; about 12% appear just once. In total, the top ten clones hold just over 7% of the sample.

The same data also went into a second study, on yellow fever vaccine responses in identical twins. The second study also describes: The authors reported that the T cell response to vaccination in identical twins appeared partly convergent and partly personalized. Focusing on identical twins, the study followed the T cell clones that responded to the vaccine, and did so with precision.

The TCR comes from a woman in her late teens or twenties in good health. The chain links TRBV2 with TRBJ2-1; TRBD1 fits 7 bases in the junction. Source material: CD8+ T cells sorted from blood. The CDR3 region: CASSDRDSTEQFF. Read as DNA, the sequence is TGTGCCAGCAGTGACCGGGACAGTACGGAGCAGTTCTTC. Here the CDR3 is joined to the reference TRBV2 and TRBJ2-1 genes, and the full variable domain is: EPEVTQTPSHQVTQMGQEVILRCVPISNHLYFYWYRQILGQKVEFLVSFYNNEISEKSEIFDDQFSVERPDGSNFTLKIRSTKLEDSAMYFCASSDRDSTEQFFGPGTRLTVL.